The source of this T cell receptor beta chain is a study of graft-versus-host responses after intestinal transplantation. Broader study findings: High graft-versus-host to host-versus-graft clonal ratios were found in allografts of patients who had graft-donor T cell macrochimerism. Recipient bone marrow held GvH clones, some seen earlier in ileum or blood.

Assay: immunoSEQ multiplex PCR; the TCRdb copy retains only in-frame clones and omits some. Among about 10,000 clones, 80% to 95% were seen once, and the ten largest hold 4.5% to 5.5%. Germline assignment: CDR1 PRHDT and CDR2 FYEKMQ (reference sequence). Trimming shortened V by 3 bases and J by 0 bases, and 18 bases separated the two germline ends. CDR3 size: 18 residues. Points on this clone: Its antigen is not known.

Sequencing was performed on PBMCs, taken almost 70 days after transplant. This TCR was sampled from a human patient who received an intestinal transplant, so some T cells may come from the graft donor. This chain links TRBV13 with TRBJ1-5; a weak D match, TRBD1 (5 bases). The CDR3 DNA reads TGTGCCAGCAGCTTGAGGGGCGCGGTCAGTATTAGCAATCAGCCCCAGCATTTT. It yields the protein CASSLRGAVSISNQPQHF.